The 23 T cell receptor beta chains presented below share a single source sample, sequenced in a study of TIL therapy for anti-PD-1-resistant metastatic lung cancer. Time point in this sample: pre-treatment sample, taken before nivolumab and TIL therapy. The libraries were made with immunoSEQ v3. Using immunoSEQ multiplex PCR, the repertoire was profiled, and TCRdb retains in-frame clones only, with some absent. Of roughly 58,000 clones listed, approximately 75% are singletons. The sample was blood, taken at baseline. All receptors derive from a person aged 30 to 80 with non-small cell lung cancer.

This sequence joins TRBV10-3 and TRBJ2-7; TRBD1 might be the D (6 bases). This CDR3 has 13 residues. CDR1 is ENHRY and CDR2 is SYGVKD in the germline V gene. V lost 8 bases and J lost 6, with 17 bases in between. CDR3 coding DNA: TGTGCCATCCGAACCGGGACACTTCTCGAGCAGTACTTC. Its protein is CAIRTGTLLEQYF.

The chain links TRBV5-8 to TRBJ2-7; 10 positions agree with TRBD2. The CDR3 contains 14 residues. From germline, CDR1 is SGHTS and CDR2 YDEGEE. V lost 6 bases and J lost 7; bases outside the gene matches: 10. The CDR3 DNA is TGTGCCAGCATCTTCCCCGGGACTAGCGCAGAGCAGTACTTC. Protein product: CASIFPGTSAEQYF.

This chain connects TRBV5-5 to TRBJ1-2; a possible D gene is TRBD1 (5 bases). The CDR3 runs to 17 residues. V shed 2 bases and J shed 0 bases, with 17 bases lying between them. Germline V gene data show CDR1 as SGHKS and CDR2 as YYEKEE (reference sequence). The CDR3: CASSLTGTFAANYGYTF. The CDR3, as DNA: TGTGCCAGCAGCTTAACCGGGACTTTTGCGGCTAACTATGGCTACACCTTC.

This sequence joins TRBV7-2 and TRBJ2-7; D not resolved. The CDR3 is 14 amino acids. Germline CDR1 SGHTA, CDR2 FQGNSA. V lost 1 base, J lost 3 bases, and 10 bases lay in between. The DNA of the CDR3 is TGTGCCAGCAGCTTAGAGGCAGCCTTCTACGAGCAGTACTTC. Protein: CASSLEAAFYEQYF.

This rearrangement joins TRBV2 to TRBJ1-1; tentatively, D is TRBD1 (5 bases). CDR1 and CDR2 from the germline V gene are SNHLY and FYNNEI. CDR3 length equals 14 residues. Trimming took off 7 bases at V and 3 bases at J, with 15 bases between the two ends. The CDR3 DNA follows: TGTGCCAGCAATGTAGGGACTCATTACACTGAAGCTTTCTTT. Its protein product is CASNVGTHYTEAFF.

This clone has only a few counts. The rearrangement uses TRBV30 and TRBJ2-2, with 7 bases identical to TRBD1. Germline trimming cut 0 bases from V and 1 base from J; bases unmatched to any gene: 5. Germline CDR1 and CDR2: GTSNPN and SVGIG (reference sequence). The CDR3 is 16 residues long. CDR3 region: CAWSVFGTVNTGELFF. CDR3 coding DNA: TGTGCCTGGAGTGTATTTGGGACAGTGAACACCGGGGAGCTGTTTTTT.

This clone was seen just once. This chain links TRBV15 with TRBJ2-3, with a tentative D call TRBD1 (5 bases). Germline V gives CDR1 LNHNV, CDR2 YYDKDF (reference sequence). The ends were cut back, 3 bases at V and 6 bases at J, with 13 bases in the middle. The CDR3 is 14 residues long. CDR3 region: CATSSPRESDTQYF. The CDR3 region has the DNA TGTGCCACCAGCAGCCCCAGGGAATCGGATACGCAGTATTTT.

This clone has a single count. V and J are TRBV11-3 and TRBJ2-1, with no clear D. V was shortened by 4 bases and J by 0 bases, with 10 bases between the two germline ends. CDR3 length equals 15 residues. Germline CDR1 and CDR2: SGHNT and YENEEA. The CDR3 region has the DNA TGTGCCAGCAGCTCCACACTGAGCTCCTACAATGAGCAGTTCTTC. Encoded protein: CASSSTLSSYNEQFF.

The chain carries TRBV11-2 and TRBJ1-1, with a weak D call TRBD1 (5 bases). CDR1 is SGHAT and CDR2 is FQNNGV in the germline V gene. Trimming shortened V by 5 bases and J by 6 bases, and 16 bases separated the two germline ends. The length of the CDR3 is 14 residues. CDR3 sequence reads: CASSLPTELAEAFF. The CDR3 DNA reads TGTGCCAGCAGCCTCCCGACAGAGCTCGCTGAAGCTTTCTTT.

The rearrangement joins TRBV4-2 to TRBJ2-3; a weak D match, TRBD2 (7 bases). CDR3 length: 19 amino acids. Germline-derived CDR1 and CDR2 are LGHNA and YNFKEQ. V was clipped by 2 bases and J by 2 bases, with 23 bases between them. CDR3: CASSQSVGRGASITDTQYF. The CDR3 DNA sequence: TGTGCCAGCAGCCAATCAGTCGGTCGGGGGGCATCTATCACAGATACGCAGTATTTT.

This clone was found once. The rearrangement joins TRBV7-9 to TRBJ2-4; 11 positions agree with TRBD1. Germline CDR1 is SEHNR and CDR2 is FQNEAQ (reference sequence). The V segment lost 4 bases and the J segment 7 bases; nucleotides outside the gene matches: 3. The length of the CDR3 is 14 residues. CDR3 protein: CASSSGDRGNIQYF. CDR3 DNA: TGTGCCAGCAGCTCGGGGGACAGGGGGAACATTCAGTACTTC.

The gene calls are TRBV11-2 and TRBJ2-7; the match to TRBD2 covers 8 bases. The germline CDR1 and CDR2 sequences are SGHAT and FQNNGV. J gave up 3 bases and V 2 bases, and 6 bases lay outside the gene matches. The CDR3 has 15 residues. The CDR3 DNA reads TGTGCCAGCAGCTTATCCGTACTAGCGGACTACGAGCAGTACTTC. Translating it yields CASSLSVLADYEQYF.

The chain combines TRBV19 with TRBJ2-2, with a possible D match to TRBD2 (5 bases). CDR1 and CDR2 from the germline V gene are LNHDA and SQIVND (reference sequence). With 10 bases removed from V and 6 bases from J, the gap between germline ends came to 18 bases. The CDR3 has 14 amino acids. The CDR3 here is CATSGLPAAGELFF. CDR3 bases: TGTGCCACCTCTGGACTTCCCGCTGCCGGGGAGCTGTTTTTT.

CDR3 region: CASSVESQGFYGYTF. The CDR3 region has the DNA TGTGCCAGCAGCGTAGAAAGTCAGGGATTCTATGGCTACACCTTC. V and J are TRBV9 and TRBJ1-2; tentatively, D is TRBD1 (5 bases). The germline V and J ends were trimmed by 0 bases and 4 bases, with 13 bases remaining between them. Germline CDR1 and CDR2: SGDLS and YYNGEE. The CDR3 has 15 residues. The whole variable domain, remainder taken from reference TRBV9 and TRBJ1-2, is DSGVTQTPKHLITATGQRVTLRCSPRSGDLSVYWYQQSLDQGLQFLIQYYNGEERAKGNILERFSAQQFPDLHSELNLSSLELGDSALYFCASSVESQGFYGYTFGSGTRLTVV.

The chain employs TRBV18 and TRBJ1-2; TRBD1 matches at 8 bases. The CDR3 has 14 amino acids. CDR1 and CDR2 (germline): KGHSH, LQKENI. The junction had 8 bases not matched to a gene; V was cut back by 3 bases and J by 8 bases. The CDR3 protein is CASSPGQADGGYTF. The CDR3 DNA follows: TGTGCCAGCTCACCGGGACAGGCGGACGGGGGCTACACCTTC.

The chain carries TRBV6-4 and TRBJ2-7; maybe TRBD2 (5 bases). V gave up 0 bases and J gave up 2 bases, with 17 bases separating them. The CDR3 extends over 17 amino acids. CDR1 and CDR2 (germline): MRHNA, SNTAGT. CDR3 nucleotides: TGTGCCAGCAGTGACTCGAATGGAGGAACTTATCCCTACGAGCAGTACTTC. It encodes CASSDSNGGTYPYEQYF.

This clone showed up just once. The chain has TRBV4-3 and TRBJ1-5; D not resolved. This CDR3 has 15 amino acids. Trimming removed 0 bases at V and 2 bases at J, with 8 bases between. Germline V gene data show CDR1 as LGHNA and CDR2 as YSLEER. The CDR3 DNA reads TGCGCCAGCAGCCAAGACCTCTGGGGCAATCAGCCCCAGCATTTT. Protein sequence: CASSQDLWGNQPQHF.

The chain combines TRBV10-3 with TRBJ2-3, with 11 positions matching TRBD2. CDR3 length: 15 amino acids. Germline loops: CDR1 ENHRY, CDR2 SYGVKD. With V trimmed by 6 bases and J by 5 bases, 7 bases remained unmatched. CDR3: CAIRVAGGPEDTQYF. The CDR3 DNA reads as TGTGCCATCAGAGTAGCGGGGGGGCCCGAAGATACGCAGTATTTT.

This clone has only one observation. V gene TRBV6-5 combines with J gene TRBJ1-6, with D uncertain. The CDR3 is 15 amino acids. V was trimmed by 10 bases and J by 0 bases, leaving 13 bases between them. Per the germline V gene, CDR1 is MNHEY and CDR2 is SVGAGI. The CDR3 region has the DNA TGTGCCATCAGGCGCCTGAGCTCCTATAATTCACCCCTCCACTTT. Residues: CAIRRLSSYNSPLHF.

The chain recombines TRBV12-3 or TRBV12-4 with TRBJ1-6, with D perhaps matching TRBD1 (6 bases). The CDR3 is 12 residues long. V was pared by 3 bases and J by 11 bases, with 8 bases between. DNA of the CDR3: TGTGCCAGCAGTTTGGGGGGGCCACCCCTCCACTTT. Its translation is CASSLGGPPLHF.

V and J are TRBV6-2 or TRBV6-3 and TRBJ2-2, with D perhaps TRBD2 (5 bases). Germline assignment: CDR1 MNHEY and CDR2 SVGEGT. The V end lost 4 bases, the J end lost 1 base, and 10 bases lay between the germline ends. The CDR3 has 15 residues. The CDR3 sequence: CASSSGSLNTGELFF. DNA for the CDR3: TGTGCCAGCAGTTCGGGGTCCTTGAACACCGGGGAGCTGTTTTTT.

This chain joins TRBV6-8 and TRBJ1-6, with TRBD1 matching 7 bases. The junction had 8 bases not matched to a gene; V was cut back by 6 bases and J by 9 bases. The CDR3 extends over 14 amino acids. The germline V gene encodes CDR1 MNHGY and CDR2 SAAAGT. The CDR3 here is CASRDQGGGSPLHF. CDR3 sequence (DNA): TGTGCCAGCAGAGATCAGGGGGGGGGTTCACCCCTCCACTTT.

The J gene is TRBJ2-7, the V gene TRBV18; D ambiguous. The V end was cut by 0 bases, the J end by 4 bases, with 10 bases between. CDR3 size: 14 residues. Germline assignment: CDR1 KGHSH and CDR2 LQKENI. DNA for the CDR3: TGTGCCAGCTCACCACCCGCACTCCGGTACGAGCAGTACTTC. It specifies CASSPPALRYEQYF.